This TCR beta chain was identified in a study of persistence of HIV-infected CD4 T cells. Anti-CD3/anti-CD28 beads served as a nonspecific positive control stimulus. CD4+ T cells upregulating both CD40 ligand and CD69 were sorted as responding cells. Remarks on this clone: Antigen specificity is unknown.

The immunoSEQ assay was version 4, run in survey mode. Only in-frame clones appear in the TCRdb table, and some are missing; sequencing was by immunoSEQ multiplex PCR. This sample yields 30,000 to 45,000 clones, of which 80% to 90% are seen a single time; roughly 1.3% belongs to the top ten. This receptor was taken from an adult man with HIV who was CMV-seropositive. The specimen was CD4+ T cells sorted from PBMCs after approximately 19-hour stimulation, collected from a patient who received antiretroviral therapy.

CDR3 sequence (DNA): TGTGCCAGCTCACCTGGACTGGGTCGCGGCTATGGCTACACCTTC. This sequence encodes CASSPGLGRGYGYTF. The gene calls are TRBV18 and TRBJ1-2; D remains unclear. The V end was cut by 3 bases, the J end by 4 bases, with 15 bases between. This CDR3 comprises 15 residues. Germline loops: CDR1 KGHSH, CDR2 LQKENI.